The TCR beta chain under discussion was sequenced for a study of tumor-infiltrating lymphocytes in primary liver carcinoma. The source material, roughly 18-33 mg of unsorted bulk tissue, was used to co-extract RNA and DNA. Patients in the cohort were treatment-naive and living with chronic HBV infection. For this clonotype: An end of the junction differs from the germline gene, which may be a read error.

This CDR3 region has 17 residues. The germline V gene encodes CDR1 MNHNY and CDR2 SVGAGI (reference sequence). The authors made TCR beta cDNA from roughly 480 ng total RNA with a constant-region primer. The TCR beta library was amplified through three nested multiplex PCR rounds in a modified ARM-PCR procedure. TRBV1-TRBV30 forward primers paired with a C-beta reverse primer drove the first two PCR rounds, about 10 cycles each. TCRdb reanalysed the multiplex PCR reads using MiXCR and keeps one entry per CDR3 protein. The table has approximately 120,000 distinct CDR3 sequences, approximately 64% seen once; the top ten hold 7.5% to 9%.

This TCR derives from a woman in her sixties or seventies with primary liver carcinoma and hepatitis B virus infection. V gene TRBV6-6 combines with J gene TRBJ1-3, with D hard to call. Sequencing was carried out using liver tumor tissue from sampling region 3. Subset defined: tumor region T3, left-lateral pole. The CDR3 DNA reads TGTGCCAGCAGTCCAACACACCCGGTGGGCCCTGGATACACCATATATTTT. Translating it yields CASSPTHPVGPGYTIYF.